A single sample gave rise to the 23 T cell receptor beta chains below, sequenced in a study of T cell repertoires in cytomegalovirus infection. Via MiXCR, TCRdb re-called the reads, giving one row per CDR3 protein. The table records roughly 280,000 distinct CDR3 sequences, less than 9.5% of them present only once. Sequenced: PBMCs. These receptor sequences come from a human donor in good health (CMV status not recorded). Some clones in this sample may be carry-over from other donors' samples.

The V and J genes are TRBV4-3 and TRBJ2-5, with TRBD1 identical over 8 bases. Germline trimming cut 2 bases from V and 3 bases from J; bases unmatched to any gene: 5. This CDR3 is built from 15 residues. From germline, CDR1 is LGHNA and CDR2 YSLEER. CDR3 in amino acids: CASSQSDRVEETQYF. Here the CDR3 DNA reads TGCGCCAGCAGCCAATCGGACAGGGTAGAAGAGACCCAGTACTTC.

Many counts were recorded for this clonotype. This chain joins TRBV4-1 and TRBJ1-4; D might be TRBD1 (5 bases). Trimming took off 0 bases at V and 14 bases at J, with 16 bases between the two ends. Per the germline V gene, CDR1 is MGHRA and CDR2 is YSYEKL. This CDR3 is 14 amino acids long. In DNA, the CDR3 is TGCGCCAGCAGCCAAGAGTGGGGCGGTTTAGGGCTGTTTTTT. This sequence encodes CASSQEWGGLGLFF.

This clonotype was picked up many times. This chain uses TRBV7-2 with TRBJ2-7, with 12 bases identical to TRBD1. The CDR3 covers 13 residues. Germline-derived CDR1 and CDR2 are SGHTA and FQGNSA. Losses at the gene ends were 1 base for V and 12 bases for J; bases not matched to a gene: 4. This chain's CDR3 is CASSLGGQGAGYF. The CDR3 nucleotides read TGTGCCAGCAGCTTAGGGGGACAGGGGGCGGGGTACTTC.

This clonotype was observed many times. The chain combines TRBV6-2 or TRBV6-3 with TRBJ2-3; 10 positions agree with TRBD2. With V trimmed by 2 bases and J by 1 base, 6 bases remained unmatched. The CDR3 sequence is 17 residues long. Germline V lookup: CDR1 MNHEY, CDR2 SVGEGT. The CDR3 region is CASSYEASGGRTDTQYF. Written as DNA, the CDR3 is TGTGCCAGCAGTTACGAAGCTAGCGGGGGACGCACAGATACGCAGTATTTT.

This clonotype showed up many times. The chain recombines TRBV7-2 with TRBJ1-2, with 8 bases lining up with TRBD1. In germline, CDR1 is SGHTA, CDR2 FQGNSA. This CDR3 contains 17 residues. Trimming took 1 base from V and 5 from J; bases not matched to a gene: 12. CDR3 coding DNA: TGTGCCAGCAGCTTAGAGCCGCAGGGGGCGCCCAAATATGGCTACACCTTC. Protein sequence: CASSLEPQGAPKYGYTF.

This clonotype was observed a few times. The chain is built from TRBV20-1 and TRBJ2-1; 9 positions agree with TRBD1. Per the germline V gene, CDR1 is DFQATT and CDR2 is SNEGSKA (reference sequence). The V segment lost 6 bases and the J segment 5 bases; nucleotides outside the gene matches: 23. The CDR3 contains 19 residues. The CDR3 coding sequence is TGCAGTGCATTACAACAGGGGGCAAGGCTGTGGGGATTCAACAATGAGCAGTTCTTC. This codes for CSALQQGARLWGFNNEQFF.

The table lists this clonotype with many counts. DNA for the CDR3: TGTGCCAGCAGCTTAGCCGCCACTCACAATGAGCAGTTCTTC. Translated, it gives CASSLAATHNEQFF. The chain employs TRBV7-2 and TRBJ2-1, with no clear D. V lost 0 bases and J lost 5, with 8 bases in between. The germline V gene has CDR1 SGHTA and CDR2 FQGNSA. The length of the CDR3 is 14 residues.

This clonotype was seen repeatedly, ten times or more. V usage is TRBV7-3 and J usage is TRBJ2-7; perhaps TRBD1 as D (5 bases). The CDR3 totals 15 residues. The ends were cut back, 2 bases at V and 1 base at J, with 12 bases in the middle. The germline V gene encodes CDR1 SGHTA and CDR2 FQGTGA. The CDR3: CASSLEAGQSYEQYF. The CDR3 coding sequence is TGTGCCAGCAGCTTAGAGGCAGGGCAATCCTACGAGCAGTACTTC.

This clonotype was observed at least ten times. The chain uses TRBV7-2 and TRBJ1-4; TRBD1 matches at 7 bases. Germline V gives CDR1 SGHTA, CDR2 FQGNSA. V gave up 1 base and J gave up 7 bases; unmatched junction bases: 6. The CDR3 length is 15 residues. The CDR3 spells CASSLGGDRAEKLFF. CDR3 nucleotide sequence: TGTGCCAGCAGCTTAGGAGGCGACAGGGCTGAAAAACTGTTTTTT.

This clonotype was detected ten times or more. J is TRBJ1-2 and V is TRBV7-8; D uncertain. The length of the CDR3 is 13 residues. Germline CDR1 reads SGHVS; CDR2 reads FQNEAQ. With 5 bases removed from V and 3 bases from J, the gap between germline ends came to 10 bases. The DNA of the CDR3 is TGTGCCAGCAGCCCCTCGAGCGACTATGGCTACACCTTC. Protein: CASSPSSDYGYTF.

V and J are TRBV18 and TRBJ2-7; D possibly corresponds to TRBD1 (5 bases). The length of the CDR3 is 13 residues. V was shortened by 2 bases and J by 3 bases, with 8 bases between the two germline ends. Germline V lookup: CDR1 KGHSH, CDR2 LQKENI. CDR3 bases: TGTGCCAGCTCACCAATTACAGGCTACGAGCAGTACTTC. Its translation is CASSPITGYEQYF.

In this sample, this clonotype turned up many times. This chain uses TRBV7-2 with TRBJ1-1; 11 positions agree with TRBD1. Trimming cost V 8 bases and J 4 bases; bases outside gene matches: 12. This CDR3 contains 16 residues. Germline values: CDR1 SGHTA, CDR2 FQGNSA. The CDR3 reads CASVPGTGGGGTEAFF. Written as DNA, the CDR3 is TGTGCCAGCGTACCCGGGACAGGGGGGGGTGGCACTGAAGCTTTCTTT.

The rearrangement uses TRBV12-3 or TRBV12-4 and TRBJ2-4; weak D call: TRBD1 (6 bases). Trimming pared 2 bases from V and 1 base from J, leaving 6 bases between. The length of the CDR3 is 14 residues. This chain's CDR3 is CASSLQGAKNIQYF. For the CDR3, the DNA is TGTGCCAGCAGTTTACAGGGGGCCAAAAACATTCAGTACTTC.

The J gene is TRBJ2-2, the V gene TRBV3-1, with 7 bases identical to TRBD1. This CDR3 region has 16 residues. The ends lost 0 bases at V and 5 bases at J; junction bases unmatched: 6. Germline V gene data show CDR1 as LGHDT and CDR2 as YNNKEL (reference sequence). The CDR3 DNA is TGTGCCAGCAGCCAAGACCGGACAGGTCGAACCGGGGAGCTGTTTTTT. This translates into CASSQDRTGRTGELFF. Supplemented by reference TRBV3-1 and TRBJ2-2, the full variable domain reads DTAVSQTPKYLVTQMGNDKSIKCEQNLGHDTMYWYKQDSKKFLKIMFSYNNKELIINETVPNRFSPKSPDKAHLNLHINSLELGDSAVYFCASSQDRTGRTGELFFGEGSRLTVL.

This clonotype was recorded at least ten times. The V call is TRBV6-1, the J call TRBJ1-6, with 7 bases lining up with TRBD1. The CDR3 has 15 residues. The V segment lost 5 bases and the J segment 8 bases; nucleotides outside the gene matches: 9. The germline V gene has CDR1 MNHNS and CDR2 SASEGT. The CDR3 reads CASSTRQGTDSPLHF. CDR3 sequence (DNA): TGTGCCAGCAGTACCCGACAGGGAACTGATTCACCCCTCCACTTT.

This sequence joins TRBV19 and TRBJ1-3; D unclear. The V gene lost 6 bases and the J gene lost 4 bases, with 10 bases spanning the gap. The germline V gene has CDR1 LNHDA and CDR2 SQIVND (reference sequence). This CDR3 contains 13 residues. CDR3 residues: CASRSSAGNTIYF. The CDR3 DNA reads TGTGCCAGTAGGTCCTCTGCAGGAAACACCATATATTTT.

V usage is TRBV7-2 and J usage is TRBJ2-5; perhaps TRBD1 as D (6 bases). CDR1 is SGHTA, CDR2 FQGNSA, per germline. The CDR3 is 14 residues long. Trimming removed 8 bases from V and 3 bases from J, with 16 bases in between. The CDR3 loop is CASRQKGVEETQYF. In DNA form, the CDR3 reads TGTGCCAGCCGACAGAAGGGGGTAGAAGAGACCCAGTACTTC.

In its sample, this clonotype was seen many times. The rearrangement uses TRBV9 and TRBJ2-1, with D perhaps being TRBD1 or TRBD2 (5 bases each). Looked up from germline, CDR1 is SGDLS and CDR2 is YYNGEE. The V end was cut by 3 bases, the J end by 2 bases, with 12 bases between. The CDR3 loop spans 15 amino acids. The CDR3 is CASSALGTTYNEQFF. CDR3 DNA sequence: TGTGCCAGCAGCGCCCTGGGGACCACCTACAATGAGCAGTTCTTC.

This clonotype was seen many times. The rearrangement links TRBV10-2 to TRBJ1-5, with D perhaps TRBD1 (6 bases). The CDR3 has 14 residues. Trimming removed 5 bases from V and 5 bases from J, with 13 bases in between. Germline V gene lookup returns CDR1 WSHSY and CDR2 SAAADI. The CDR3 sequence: CASSIGGWDQPQHF. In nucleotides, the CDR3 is TGCGCCAGCAGTATAGGGGGGTGGGATCAGCCCCAGCATTTT.

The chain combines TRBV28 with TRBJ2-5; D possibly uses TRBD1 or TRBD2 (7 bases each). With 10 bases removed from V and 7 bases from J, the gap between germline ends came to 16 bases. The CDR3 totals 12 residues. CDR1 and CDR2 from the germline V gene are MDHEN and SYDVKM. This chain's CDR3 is CATAQGRGTQYF. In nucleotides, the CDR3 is TGTGCCACCGCACAGGGGAGGGGGACCCAGTACTTC.

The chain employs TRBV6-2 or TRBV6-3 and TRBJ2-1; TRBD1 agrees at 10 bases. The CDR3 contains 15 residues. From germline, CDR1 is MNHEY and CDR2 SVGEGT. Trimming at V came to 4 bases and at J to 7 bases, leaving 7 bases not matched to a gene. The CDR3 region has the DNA TGTGCCAGCAGTTTCGGACAGGGGGTTGTAAATGAGCAGTTCTTC. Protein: CASSFGQGVVNEQFF.

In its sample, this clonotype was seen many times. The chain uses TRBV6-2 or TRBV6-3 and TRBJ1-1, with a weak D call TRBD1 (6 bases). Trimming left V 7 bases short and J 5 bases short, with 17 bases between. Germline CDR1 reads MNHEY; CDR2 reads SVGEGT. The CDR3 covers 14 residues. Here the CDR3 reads CASTDPGQKTEAFF. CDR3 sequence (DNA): TGTGCCAGCACCGATCCGGGACAAAAGACTGAAGCTTTCTTT.

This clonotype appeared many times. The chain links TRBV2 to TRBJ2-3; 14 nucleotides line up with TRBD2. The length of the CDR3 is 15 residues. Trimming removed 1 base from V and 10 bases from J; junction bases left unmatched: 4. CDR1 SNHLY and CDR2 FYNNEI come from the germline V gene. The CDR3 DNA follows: TGTGCCAGCAGTGAAGGGACTAGCGGGAGGAGTGCGCAGTATTTT. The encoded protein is CASSEGTSGRSAQYF. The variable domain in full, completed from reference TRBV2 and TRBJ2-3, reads EPEVTQTPSHQVTQMGQEVILRCVPISNHLYFYWYRQILGQKVEFLVSFYNNEISEKSEIFDDQFSVERPDGSNFTLKIRSTKLEDSAMYFCASSEGTSGRSAQYFGPGTRLTVL.